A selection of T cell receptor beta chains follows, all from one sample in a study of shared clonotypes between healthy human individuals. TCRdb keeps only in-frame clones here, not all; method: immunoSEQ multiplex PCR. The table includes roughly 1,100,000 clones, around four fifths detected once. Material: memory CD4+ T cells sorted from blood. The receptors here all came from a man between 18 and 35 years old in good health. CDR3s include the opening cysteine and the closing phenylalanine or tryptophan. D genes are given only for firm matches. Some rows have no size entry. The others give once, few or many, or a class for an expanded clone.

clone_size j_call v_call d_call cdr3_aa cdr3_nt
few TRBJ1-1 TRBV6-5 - CASSSGGEATEAFF TGTGCCAGCAGTTCTGGTGGGGAGGCCACTGAAGCTTTCTTT
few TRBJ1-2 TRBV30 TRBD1 CACIPTGASYGYTF TGTGCCTGCATACCGACAGGGGCCAGCTATGGCTACACCTTC
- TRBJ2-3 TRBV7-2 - CASRRGGTRTDTQYF TGTGCCAGCAGGAGGGGCGGGACCCGCACAGATACGCAGTATTTT
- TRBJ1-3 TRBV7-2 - CASRFQGPGNTIYF TGTGCCAGCAGATTCCAGGGGCCGGGAAACACCATATATTTT
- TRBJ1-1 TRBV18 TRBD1 CASSPGQDTEAFF TGTGCCAGCTCACCTGGACAGGACACTGAAGCTTTCTTT
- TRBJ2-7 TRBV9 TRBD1 CASSVGRQGHYEQYF TGTGCCAGCAGCGTAGGTAGACAGGGCCACTACGAGCAGTACTTC
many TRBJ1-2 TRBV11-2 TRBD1 CASSPVGGDGYTF TGTGCCAGCAGCCCGGTAGGGGGCGATGGCTACACCTTC
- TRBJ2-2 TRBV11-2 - CASSLDLTTGELFF TGTGCCAGCAGCTTAGATCTCACTACCGGGGAGCTGTTTTTT
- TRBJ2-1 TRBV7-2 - CASSLVMGAGYNEQFF TGTGCCAGCAGCTTAGTAATGGGGGCCGGATACAATGAGCAGTTCTTC
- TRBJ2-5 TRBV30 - CAWNPVSETQYF TGTGCCTGGAATCCGGTCTCCGAGACCCAGTACTTC
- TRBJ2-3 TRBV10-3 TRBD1 CAIRRTGSTDTQYF TGTGCCATCAGACGGACAGGGAGCACAGATACGCAGTATTTT